This TCR beta chain derives from a study of technical replicates of blood from a handful of donors. The method was immunoSEQ multiplex PCR; TCRdb's version includes in-frame clones alone and lacks a portion of them. The sample consists of tens of thousands of clones, approximately 95% of them appearing once. Per the germline V gene, CDR1 is MNHNS and CDR2 is SASEGT. There are 13 residues in the CDR3. The V gene lost 4 bases and the J gene lost 5 bases, with 8 bases spanning the gap. The source is a human donor in good health. The V and J genes are TRBV6-1 and TRBJ2-2; D perhaps matches TRBD1 (5 bases). The sequenced sample was T cells isolated from PBMCs. The CDR3 coding sequence is TGTGCCAGCAGTGCAAGGGGTACCGGGGAGCTGTTTTTT. Protein: CASSARGTGELFF.